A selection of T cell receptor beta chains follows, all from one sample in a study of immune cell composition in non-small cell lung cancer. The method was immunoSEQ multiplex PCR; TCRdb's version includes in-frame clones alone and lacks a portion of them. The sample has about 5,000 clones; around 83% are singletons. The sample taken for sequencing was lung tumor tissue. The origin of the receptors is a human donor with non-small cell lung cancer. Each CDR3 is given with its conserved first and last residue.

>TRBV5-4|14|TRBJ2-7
CASSISGGSYEQYF
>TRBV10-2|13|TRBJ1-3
CASSESGVNTIYF
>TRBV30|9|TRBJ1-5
CACYQPQHF
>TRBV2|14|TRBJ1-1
CASMSRQTNTEAFF
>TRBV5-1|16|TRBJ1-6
CASSWRLGPYNSPLHF
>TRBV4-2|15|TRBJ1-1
CASSQKTGGGTEAFF
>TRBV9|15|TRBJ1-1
CASSLGDGVGAEAFF
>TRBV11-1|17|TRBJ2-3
CASSWTSGGTRTDTQYF
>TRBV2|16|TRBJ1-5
CASSNPGQGVSQPQHF
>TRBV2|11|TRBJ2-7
CAARGAYEQYF
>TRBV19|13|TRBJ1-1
CASRDGVGTEAFF
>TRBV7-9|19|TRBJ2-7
CASSRHLLIRDRGAYEQYF
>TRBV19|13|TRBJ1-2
CASTPGVNYGYTF
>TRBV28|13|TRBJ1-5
CASRDQGNQPQHF
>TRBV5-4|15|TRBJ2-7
CASSPGDPSSYEQYF
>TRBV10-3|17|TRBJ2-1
CAISREGRGGLYNEQFF
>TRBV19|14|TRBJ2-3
CASAGTASTDTQYF
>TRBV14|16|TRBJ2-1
CASSHGGGAFLNEQFF
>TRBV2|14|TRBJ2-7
CASKRDGSSYEQYF
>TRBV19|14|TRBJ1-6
CASSVDSGNSPLHF
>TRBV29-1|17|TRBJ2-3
CSVASPLLAGAGDTQYF
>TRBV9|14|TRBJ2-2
CASSRGPSTGELFF
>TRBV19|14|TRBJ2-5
CASGPTGPQETQYF
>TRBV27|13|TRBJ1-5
CASRDGYNQPQHF